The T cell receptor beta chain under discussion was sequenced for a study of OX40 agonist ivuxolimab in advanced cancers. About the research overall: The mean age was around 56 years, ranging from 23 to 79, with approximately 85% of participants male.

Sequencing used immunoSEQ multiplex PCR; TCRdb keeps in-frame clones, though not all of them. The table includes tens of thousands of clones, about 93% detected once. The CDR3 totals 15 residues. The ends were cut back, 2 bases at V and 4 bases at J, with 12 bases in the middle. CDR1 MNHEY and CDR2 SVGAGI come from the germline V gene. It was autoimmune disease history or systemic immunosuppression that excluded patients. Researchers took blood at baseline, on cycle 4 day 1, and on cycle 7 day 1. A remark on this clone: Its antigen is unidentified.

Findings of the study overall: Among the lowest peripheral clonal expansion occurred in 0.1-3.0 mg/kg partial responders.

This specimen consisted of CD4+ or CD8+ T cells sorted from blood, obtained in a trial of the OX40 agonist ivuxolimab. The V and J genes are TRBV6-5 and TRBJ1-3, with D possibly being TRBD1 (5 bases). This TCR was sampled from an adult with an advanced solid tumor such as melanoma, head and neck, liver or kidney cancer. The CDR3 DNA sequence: TGTGCCAGCAGTTACCGGGCCCAGGGAGGAAACACCATATATTTT. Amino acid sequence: CASSYRAQGGNTIYF.